A single sample is the source of the 6 T cell receptor beta chains below, sequenced in a study of blood T cell repertoires in COVID-19. The assay was immunoSEQ multiplex PCR, and TCRdb's table has in-frame clones only and misses some. The repertoire holds roughly 200,000 clones, roughly 88% seen once, with less than 15% in the top ten. Sequenced sample: peripheral blood. The receptors here all came from a human donor in a cohort sampled during active COVID-19.

This chain uses TRBV18 with TRBJ2-7; D perhaps matches TRBD1 (6 bases). V shed 0 bases and J shed 3 bases, with 12 bases lying between them. The CDR3 loop spans 15 amino acids. Germline CDR1 is KGHSH and CDR2 is LQKENI. CDR3: CASSPPETGSYEQYF. CDR3 nucleotide sequence: TGTGCCAGCTCACCACCGGAGACAGGCAGCTACGAGCAGTACTTC.

The chain joins TRBV18 to TRBJ2-7, with 7 bases lining up with TRBD1. Per germline, CDR1 KGHSH and CDR2 LQKENI. The CDR3 is 13 amino acids. J lost 7 bases, V lost 2 bases, and 5 bases had no gene match. CDR3 nucleotide sequence: TGTGCCAGCTCACCAGGGACAGCAGAAGAGCAGTACTTC. Translating it yields CASSPGTAEEQYF.

This clone occurred many times. This rearrangement joins TRBV10-1 to TRBJ2-2; perhaps TRBD1 as D (6 bases). Trimming removed 8 bases at V and 7 bases at J, with 17 bases between. The CDR3 has 14 amino acids. The germline gives CDR1 WNHNN, CDR2 SYGVQD (reference sequence). The CDR3 DNA follows: TGCGCCAGCCGTGTTGACAGGTCACGCGGGGAGCTGTTTTTT. It is translated as CASRVDRSRGELFF.

This clone was detected once. At the DNA level, this CDR3 is encoded by other sequences in the same sample as well. The chain recombines TRBV3-1 (or the pseudogene TRBV3-2) with TRBJ2-7; D is ambiguous. CDR1 is LGHDT, CDR2 YNNKEL, per germline (reference sequence). Trimming stripped 1 base from V and 5 bases from J, with 9 bases between. This CDR3 region has 13 residues. The CDR3 DNA reads as TGTGCCAGCAGCCAAGTCGATCGGGACGAGCAGTACTTC. It yields the protein CASSQVDRDEQYF.

CDR3 amino acids: CASSPEDAGIRAGYTF. CDR3 coding DNA: TGTGCCAGCTCACCAGAAGATGCAGGGATCCGCGCTGGCTACACCTTC. The chain recombines TRBV18 with TRBJ1-2, with D perhaps matching TRBD1 (5 bases). The CDR3 is 16 residues long. The germline V and J ends were trimmed by 2 bases and 7 bases, with 20 bases remaining between them. Germline V lookup: CDR1 KGHSH, CDR2 LQKENI.

The chain joins TRBV3-1 (or the pseudogene TRBV3-2) to TRBJ2-5, with 9 bases identical to TRBD2. The CDR3 contains 15 residues. The trim removed 3 bases at V and 6 bases at J, leaving 8 bases unmatched. Per the germline V gene, CDR1 is LGHDT and CDR2 is YNNKEL (reference sequence). DNA for the CDR3: TGTGCCAGCAGCCATCATAGCGGGAGTGACAAGACCCAGTACTTC. Encoded protein: CASSHHSGSDKTQYF.